The clone carrying this T cell receptor beta chain has just a few counts. Other DNA sequences in this sample translate to the same CDR3. The record originates from a study of blood T cell repertoires in COVID-19. About the research overall: Acute and convalescent COVID-19 samples came from the United States, Italy and Spain.

V was cut by 5 bases and J by 1 base, with 10 bases left in between. This CDR3 has 13 residues. The germline V gene encodes CDR1 SGHRS and CDR2 YFSETQ. Original handling: Amplification from reference gene primers served as the basis for estimated nucleated cell counts. Sequencing used immunoSEQ multiplex PCR; TCRdb keeps in-frame clones, though not all of them. The V and J calls and clone size come from that table; D and trimming were worked out from the DNA. The data show 110,000 or so clones, 70% to 85% seen once. Sequencing input: peripheral blood. The chain uses TRBV5-1 and TRBJ2-7, with D tentatively TRBD1 (6 bases). This TCR was recovered from a woman aged 35 to 49 with acute or convalescent COVID-19. The CDR3 bases are TGCGCCAGCAGTCAGGGGTCTTCCTACGAGCAGTACTTC. Protein sequence: CASSQGSSYEQYF.